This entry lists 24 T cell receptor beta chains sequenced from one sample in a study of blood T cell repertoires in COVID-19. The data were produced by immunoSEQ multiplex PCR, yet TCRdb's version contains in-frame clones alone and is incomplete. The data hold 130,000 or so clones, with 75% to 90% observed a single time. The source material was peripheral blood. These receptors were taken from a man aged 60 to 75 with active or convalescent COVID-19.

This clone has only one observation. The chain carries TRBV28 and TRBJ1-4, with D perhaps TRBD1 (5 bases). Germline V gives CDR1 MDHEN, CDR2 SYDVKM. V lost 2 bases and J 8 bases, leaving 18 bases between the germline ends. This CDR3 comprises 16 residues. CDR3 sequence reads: CASSLGRGDRDEKLFF. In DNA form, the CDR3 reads TGTGCCAGCAGTTTAGGCCGGGGGGATCGTGACGAAAAACTGTTTTTT.

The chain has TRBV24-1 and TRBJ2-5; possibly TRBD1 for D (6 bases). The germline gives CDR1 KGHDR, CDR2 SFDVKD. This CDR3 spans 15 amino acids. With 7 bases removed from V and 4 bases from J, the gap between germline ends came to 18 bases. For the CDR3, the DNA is TGTGCCACCAGCGGATCCAGGGGTAGCCTAGAGACCCAGTACTTC. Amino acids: CATSGSRGSLETQYF.

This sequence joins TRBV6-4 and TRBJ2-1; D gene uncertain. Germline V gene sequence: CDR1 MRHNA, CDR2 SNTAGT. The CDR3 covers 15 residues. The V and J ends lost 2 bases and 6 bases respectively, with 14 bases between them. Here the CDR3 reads CASSDGQSSLNEQFF. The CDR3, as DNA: TGTGCCAGCAGTGACGGGCAATCCTCCCTCAATGAGCAGTTCTTC.

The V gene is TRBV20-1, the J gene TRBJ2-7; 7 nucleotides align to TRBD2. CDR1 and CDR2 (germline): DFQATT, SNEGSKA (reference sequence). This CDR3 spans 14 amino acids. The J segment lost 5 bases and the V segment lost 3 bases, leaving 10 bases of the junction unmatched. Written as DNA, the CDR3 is TGCAGTGCTAGTTCCGGACTAGGTAGAGACGAGCAGTACTTC. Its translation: CSASSGLGRDEQYF.

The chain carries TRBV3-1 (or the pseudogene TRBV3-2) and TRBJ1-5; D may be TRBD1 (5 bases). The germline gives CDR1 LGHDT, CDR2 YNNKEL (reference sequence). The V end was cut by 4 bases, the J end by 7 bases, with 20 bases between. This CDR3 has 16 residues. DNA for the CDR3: TGTGCCAGCAGCCCCCTGCCGGGGGGACCCGTGCAGCCCCAGCATTTT. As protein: CASSPLPGGPVQPQHF.

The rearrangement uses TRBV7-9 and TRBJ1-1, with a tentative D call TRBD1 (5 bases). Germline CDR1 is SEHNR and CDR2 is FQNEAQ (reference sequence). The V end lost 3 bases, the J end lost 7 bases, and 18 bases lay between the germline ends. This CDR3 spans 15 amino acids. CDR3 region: CASSFDRDSYVEAFF. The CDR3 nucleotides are TGTGCCAGCAGCTTCGACCGGGACTCGTACGTTGAAGCTTTCTTT.

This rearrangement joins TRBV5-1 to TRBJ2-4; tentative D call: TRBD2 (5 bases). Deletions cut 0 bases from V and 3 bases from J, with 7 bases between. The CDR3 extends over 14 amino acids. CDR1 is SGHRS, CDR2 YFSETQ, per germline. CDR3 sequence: CASSLEGSKNIQYF. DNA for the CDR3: TGCGCCAGCAGCTTGGAAGGGAGCAAAAACATTCAGTACTTC.

The CDR3 nucleotides read TGTGCCAGCAAGGCCGGGGGAGAGGATACGCAGTATTTT. Translation gives CASKAGGEDTQYF. This chain joins TRBV6-6 and TRBJ2-3, with a weak D call TRBD2 (6 bases). Germline CDR1 and CDR2: MNHNY and SVGAGI (reference sequence). With 7 bases removed from V and 6 bases from J, the gap between germline ends came to 14 bases. This CDR3 is built from 13 residues.

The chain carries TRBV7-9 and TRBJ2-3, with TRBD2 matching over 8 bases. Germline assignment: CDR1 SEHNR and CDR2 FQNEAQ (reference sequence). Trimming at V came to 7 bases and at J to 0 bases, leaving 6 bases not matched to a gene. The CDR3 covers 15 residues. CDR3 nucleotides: TGTGCCAGCACCAGAGCGGGAGAGAGCACAGATACGCAGTATTTT. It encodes CASTRAGESTDTQYF.

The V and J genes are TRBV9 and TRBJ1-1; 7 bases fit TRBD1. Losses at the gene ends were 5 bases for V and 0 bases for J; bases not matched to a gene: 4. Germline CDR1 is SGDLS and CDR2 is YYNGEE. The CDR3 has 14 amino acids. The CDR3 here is CASSGGQLNTEAFF. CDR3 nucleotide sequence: TGTGCCAGCAGTGGGGGACAGCTGAACACTGAAGCTTTCTTT.

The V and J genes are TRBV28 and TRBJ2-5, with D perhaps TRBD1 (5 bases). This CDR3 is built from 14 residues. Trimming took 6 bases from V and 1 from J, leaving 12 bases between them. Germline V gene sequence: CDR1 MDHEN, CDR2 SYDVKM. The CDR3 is CASSQFDSQETQYF. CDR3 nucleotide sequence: TGTGCCAGCAGCCAATTCGACAGCCAAGAGACCCAGTACTTC.

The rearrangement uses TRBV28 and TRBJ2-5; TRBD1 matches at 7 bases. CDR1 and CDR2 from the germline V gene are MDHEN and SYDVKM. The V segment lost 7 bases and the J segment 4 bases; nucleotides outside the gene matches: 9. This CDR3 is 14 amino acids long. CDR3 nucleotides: TGTGCCAGCAAACAGGGGACCTGGGGAGAGACCCAGTACTTC. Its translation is CASKQGTWGETQYF.

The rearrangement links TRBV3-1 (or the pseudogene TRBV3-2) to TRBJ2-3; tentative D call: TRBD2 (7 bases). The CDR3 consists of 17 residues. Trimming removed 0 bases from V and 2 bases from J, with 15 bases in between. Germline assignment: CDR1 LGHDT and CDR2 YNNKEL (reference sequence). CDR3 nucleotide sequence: TGTGCCAGCAGCCAAGAGCGGGCGGGGGCCCTCACAGATACGCAGTATTTT. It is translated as CASSQERAGALTDTQYF.

Here the CDR3 reads CASSQGILADTQYF. Here the CDR3 DNA reads TGCGCCAGCAGCCAAGGCATCCTAGCAGATACGCAGTATTTT. The chain carries TRBV4-1 and TRBJ2-3; D is ambiguous. The germline V gene encodes CDR1 MGHRA and CDR2 YSYEKL. Trimming cost V 1 base and J 4 bases, with 9 bases left between them. The CDR3 length is 14 residues.

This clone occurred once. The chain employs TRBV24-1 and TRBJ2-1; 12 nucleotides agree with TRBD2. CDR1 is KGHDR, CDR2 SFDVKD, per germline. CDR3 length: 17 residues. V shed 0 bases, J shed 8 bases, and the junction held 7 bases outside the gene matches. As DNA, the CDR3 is TGTGCCACCAGTGATTTGAGCGGAACTAGCGGGAGGTATGAGCAGTTCTTC. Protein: CATSDLSGTSGRYEQFF.

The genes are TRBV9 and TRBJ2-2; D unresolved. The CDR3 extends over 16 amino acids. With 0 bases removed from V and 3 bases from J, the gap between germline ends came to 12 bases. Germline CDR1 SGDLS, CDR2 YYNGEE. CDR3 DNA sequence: TGTGCCAGCAGCGTAGAGAGTTCCCAATACACCGGGGAGCTGTTTTTT. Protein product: CASSVESSQYTGELFF.

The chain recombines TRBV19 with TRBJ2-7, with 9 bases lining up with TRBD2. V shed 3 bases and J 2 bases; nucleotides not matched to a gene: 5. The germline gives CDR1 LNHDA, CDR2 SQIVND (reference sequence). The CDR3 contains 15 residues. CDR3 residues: CASSMELAGTYEQYF. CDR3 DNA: TGTGCCAGTAGTATGGAGCTAGCGGGGACCTACGAGCAGTACTTC.

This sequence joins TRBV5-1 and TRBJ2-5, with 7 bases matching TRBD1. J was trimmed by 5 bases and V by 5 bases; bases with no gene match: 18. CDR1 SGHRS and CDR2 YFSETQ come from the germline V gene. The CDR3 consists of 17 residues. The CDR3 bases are TGCGCCAGCAGTCAAGCCGACGGGACAGTTTTTTCGGAGACCCAGTACTTC. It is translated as CASSQADGTVFSETQYF.

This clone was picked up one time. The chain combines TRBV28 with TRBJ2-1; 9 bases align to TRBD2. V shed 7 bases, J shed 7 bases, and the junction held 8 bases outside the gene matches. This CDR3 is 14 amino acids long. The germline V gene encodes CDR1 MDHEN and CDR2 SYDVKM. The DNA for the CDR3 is TGTGCCAGCAAAGGTAGCGGGAGAGGGAATGAGCAGTTCTTC. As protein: CASKGSGRGNEQFF.

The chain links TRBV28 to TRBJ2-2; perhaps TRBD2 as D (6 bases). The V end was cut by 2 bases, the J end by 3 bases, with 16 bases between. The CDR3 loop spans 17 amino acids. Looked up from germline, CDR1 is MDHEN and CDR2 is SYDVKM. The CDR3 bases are TGTGCCAGCAGTTTACCGAGGGGTAGCGGATACACCGGGGAGCTGTTTTTT. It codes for CASSLPRGSGYTGELFF.

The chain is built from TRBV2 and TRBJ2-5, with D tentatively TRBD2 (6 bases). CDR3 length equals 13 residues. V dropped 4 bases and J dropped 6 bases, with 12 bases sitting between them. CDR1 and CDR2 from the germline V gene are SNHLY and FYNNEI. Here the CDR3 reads CASSVGGGQTQYF. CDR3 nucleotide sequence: TGTGCCAGCAGTGTCGGGGGAGGACAGACCCAGTACTTC.

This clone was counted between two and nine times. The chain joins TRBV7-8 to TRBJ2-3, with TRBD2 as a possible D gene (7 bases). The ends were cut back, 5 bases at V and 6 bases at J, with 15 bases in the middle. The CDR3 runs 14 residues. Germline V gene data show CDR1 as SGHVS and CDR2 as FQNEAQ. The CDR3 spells CASSRGRGADTQYF. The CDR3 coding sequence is TGTGCCAGCAGCCGCGGACGGGGGGCGGATACGCAGTATTTT.

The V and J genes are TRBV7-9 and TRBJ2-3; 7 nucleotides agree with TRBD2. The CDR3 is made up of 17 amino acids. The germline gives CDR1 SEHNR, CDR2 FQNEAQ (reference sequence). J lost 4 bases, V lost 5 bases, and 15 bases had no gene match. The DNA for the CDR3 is TGTGCCAGCAGCCCGCAACTCCTGCGGGAGTTATCAGATACGCAGTATTTT. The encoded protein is CASSPQLLRELSDTQYF.

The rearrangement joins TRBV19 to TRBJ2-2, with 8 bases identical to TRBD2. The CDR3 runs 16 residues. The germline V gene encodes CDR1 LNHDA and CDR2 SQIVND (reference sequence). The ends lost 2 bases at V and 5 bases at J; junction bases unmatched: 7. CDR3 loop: CASSIYRGGRTGELFF. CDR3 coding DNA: TGTGCCAGTAGTATATACCGGGGGGGGCGGACCGGGGAGCTGTTTTTT.